This entry features one T cell receptor beta chain sequence. Its target is not known. This table comes from immunoSEQ multiplex PCR, and its TCRdb copy is limited to in-frame clones, with some not included. The data contain 410,000 or so clones, about nine tenths of them seen just once; the ten biggest clones take up 1.5% to 2%. This entry is derived from a study of Ad26.COV2.S vaccination and SARS-CoV-2 variants. On the study more broadly: Ad26.COV2.S shots went into the muscle once or twice, 56 days apart. General study findings and limits: People given the vaccine had a wider spike-specific TCR breadth than placebo recipients did. Vaccine and placebo recipients had comparable breadth of non-spike TCRs.

There are 13 residues in the CDR3. Per the germline V gene, CDR1 is MNHNY and CDR2 is SVGAGI (reference sequence). V was trimmed by 7 bases and J by 3 bases, leaving 10 bases between them. Noted treatment: around 19 received Ad26.COV2.S at low or high dose, single or two shots; several received placebo; per-sample allocation not given. Sample collection was performed on day 63 after the first vaccine or placebo injection. Participants' vaccine, an Ad26 vector, delivered Wuhan-strain SARS-CoV-2 spike. The sequence was obtained from a person aged 18-60 years who received the Ad26.COV2.S COVID-19 vaccine or a placebo. The chain recombines TRBV6-6 with TRBJ1-3; the D is unclear. The specimen was peripheral blood, collected in a trial of Ad26.COV2.S vaccine versus placebo. The CDR3 sequence: CASTTKRGNTIYF. The CDR3 DNA follows: TGTGCCAGCACCACAAAGCGTGGAAACACCATATATTTT.